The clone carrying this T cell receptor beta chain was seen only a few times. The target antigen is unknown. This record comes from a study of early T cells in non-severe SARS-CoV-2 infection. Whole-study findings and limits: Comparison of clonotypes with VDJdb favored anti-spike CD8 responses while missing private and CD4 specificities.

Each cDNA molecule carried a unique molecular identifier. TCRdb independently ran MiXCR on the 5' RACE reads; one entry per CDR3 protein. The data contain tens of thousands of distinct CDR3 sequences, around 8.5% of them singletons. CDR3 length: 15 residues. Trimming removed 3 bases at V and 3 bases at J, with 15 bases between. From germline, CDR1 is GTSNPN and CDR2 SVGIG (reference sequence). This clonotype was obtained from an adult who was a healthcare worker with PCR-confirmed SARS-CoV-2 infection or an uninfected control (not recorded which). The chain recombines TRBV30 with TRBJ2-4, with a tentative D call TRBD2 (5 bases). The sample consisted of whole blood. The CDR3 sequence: CAWSDLRVDKNIQYF. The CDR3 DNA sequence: TGTGCCTGGAGCGACTTGAGGGTCGACAAAAACATTCAGTACTTC. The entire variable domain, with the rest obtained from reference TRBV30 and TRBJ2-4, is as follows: SQTIHQWPATLVQPVGSPLSLECTVEGTSNPNLYWYRQAAGRGLQLLFYSVGIGQISSEVPQNLSASRPQDRQFILSSKKLLLSDSGFYLCAWSDLRVDKNIQYFGAGTRLSVL.